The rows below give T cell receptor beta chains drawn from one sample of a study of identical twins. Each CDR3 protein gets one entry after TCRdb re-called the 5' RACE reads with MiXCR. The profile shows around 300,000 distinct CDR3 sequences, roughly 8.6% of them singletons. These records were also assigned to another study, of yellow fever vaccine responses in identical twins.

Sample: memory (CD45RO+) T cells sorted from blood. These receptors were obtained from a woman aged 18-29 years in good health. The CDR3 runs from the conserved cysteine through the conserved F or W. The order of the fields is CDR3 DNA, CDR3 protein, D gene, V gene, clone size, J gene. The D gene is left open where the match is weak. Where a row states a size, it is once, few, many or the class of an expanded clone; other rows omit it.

DNA: TGCAGTGCTAGCAAAGCGGGAGAGGTTGAGCAGTTCTTC
CDR3: CSASKAGEVEQFF
D: TRBD2
V: TRBV20-1
size: many
J: TRBJ2-1

DNA: TGTGCCAGCAGTAAATCGGGACAGCCGAACACTCAAGCTTTCTTT
CDR3: CASSKSGQPNTQAFF
D: TRBD1
V: TRBV6-1
size: .
J: TRBJ1-1

DNA: TGTGCCAGCAGCTTCCTCACTCCAAGCACAGATACGCAGTATTTT
CDR3: CASSFLTPSTDTQYF
D: .
V: TRBV11-2
size: .
J: TRBJ2-3

DNA: TGTGCCAGCAGCCAAAGACTAGCGGGAGGTTACGAGCAGTACTTC
CDR3: CASSQRLAGGYEQYF
D: TRBD2
V: TRBV4-2
size: few
J: TRBJ2-7

DNA: TGTGCCAGCAGTTCAGACCGGGCCATGCCCCAGCATTTT
CDR3: CASSSDRAMPQHF
D: .
V: TRBV28
size: many
J: TRBJ1-5

DNA: TGTGCCAGTAGTTTAGGCAATCCCAGGGAGACCCAGTACTTC
CDR3: CASSLGNPRETQYF
D: .
V: TRBV19
size: few
J: TRBJ2-5

DNA: TGTGCCAGCAGTCTTTTGGCGGGAGGGAGCACCGGGGAGCTGTTTTTT
CDR3: CASSLLAGGSTGELFF
D: TRBD2
V: TRBV12-3/TRBV12-4
size: many
J: TRBJ2-2

DNA: TGTGCCAGCAGCAACCTCGGGGGGCAAAAAGAGACCCAGTACTTC
CDR3: CASSNLGGQKETQYF
D: .
V: TRBV9
size: .
J: TRBJ2-5

DNA: TGTGCCAGCAGGAAGGGACAATTCTATGGCTACACCTTC
CDR3: CASRKGQFYGYTF
D: .
V: TRBV6-1
size: .
J: TRBJ1-2

DNA: TGTGCCAGCGAGGGATTGAGCTCCTATAATTCACCCCTCCACTTT
CDR3: CASEGLSSYNSPLHF
D: .
V: TRBV28
size: .
J: TRBJ1-6

DNA: TGCGCCAGCAGCGATGGGACAGCAGATCAGCCCCAGCATTTT
CDR3: CASSDGTADQPQHF
D: TRBD1
V: TRBV5-1
size: many
J: TRBJ1-5

DNA: TGCAGTGCCCCAGGTGGAGCTTTCTTT
CDR3: CSAPGGAFF
D: .
V: TRBV20-1
size: few
J: TRBJ1-1

DNA: TGCGCCAGCAGTAAGCGGGGGTACGATGAGCAGTTCTTC
CDR3: CASSKRGYDEQFF
D: TRBD2
V: TRBV5-1
size: few
J: TRBJ2-1

DNA: TGTGCCAGCAGTGACTCTGAGACAGATGAGCAGTTCTTC
CDR3: CASSDSETDEQFF
D: .
V: TRBV6-4
size: few
J: TRBJ2-1

DNA: TGTGCCAGCTCAGTCCGGGACAGGGAGTCCCGGGGCACAGATACGCAGTATTTT
CDR3: CASSVRDRESRGTDTQYF
D: TRBD1
V: TRBV18
size: .
J: TRBJ2-3

DNA: TGCGCCAGCAGCAGGGGACTAGCGGGTAACACCGGGGAGCTGTTTTTT
CDR3: CASSRGLAGNTGELFF
D: TRBD2
V: TRBV5-1
size: many
J: TRBJ2-2

DNA: TGTGCCAGCAGTGAGTTAGACGAGCAGTTCTTC
CDR3: CASSELDEQFF
D: .
V: TRBV25-1
size: many
J: TRBJ2-1

DNA: TGTGCCAGCAGTTTAGGGGGGGGCGGTAATCAGCCCCAGCATTTT
CDR3: CASSLGGGGNQPQHF
D: .
V: TRBV28
size: few
J: TRBJ1-5

DNA: TGTGCCACCAGCAGAGATAAGATCGATAGCAATCAGCCCCAGCATTTT
CDR3: CATSRDKIDSNQPQHF
D: .
V: TRBV15
size: many
J: TRBJ1-5

DNA: TGCAGTGCTAGCGGCGCCTACGAGCAGTACTTC
CDR3: CSASGAYEQYF
D: .
V: TRBV20-1
size: many
J: TRBJ2-7

DNA: TGTGCCAGCAGGACCGCGGGAGGACGCGAGCAGTACTTC
CDR3: CASRTAGGREQYF
D: TRBD2
V: TRBV2
size: few
J: TRBJ2-7

DNA: TGTGCCAGCAGATCCCTGGGAGGAAAGACCCAGTACTTC
CDR3: CASRSLGGKTQYF
D: .
V: TRBV28
size: many
J: TRBJ2-5

DNA: TGTGCCAGCAGCCCCTCTAGCGTTGCCTACGAGCAGTACTTC
CDR3: CASSPSSVAYEQYF
D: .
V: TRBV5-4
size: few
J: TRBJ2-7

DNA: TGCAGCGTGCACAGGGGGGGAGATACGCAGTATTTT
CDR3: CSVHRGGDTQYF
D: .
V: TRBV29-1
size: .
J: TRBJ2-3

DNA: TGCGCCAGCAGCCAAGACGTCCGGGGGAATTCACCCCTCCACTTT
CDR3: CASSQDVRGNSPLHF
D: .
V: TRBV4-1
size: many
J: TRBJ1-6

DNA: TGTGCCAGCATTGAGTTGCCCCCCGGGTGGGCTTTCTTT
CDR3: CASIELPPGWAFF
D: .
V: TRBV6-1
size: many
J: TRBJ1-1

DNA: TGCAGTGCTGTCCGACAGGGCACTGAAGCTTTCTTT
CDR3: CSAVRQGTEAFF
D: TRBD1
V: TRBV20-1
size: many
J: TRBJ1-1

DNA: TGTGCCAGCAGATCCCTAGCGGGGCCGGGCGATGAGCAGTTCTTC
CDR3: CASRSLAGPGDEQFF
D: TRBD2
V: TRBV12-3/TRBV12-4
size: many
J: TRBJ2-1

DNA: TGTGCCAGCAGTGGCGCGGGACAGGTGATTGGGGGCTACACCTTC
CDR3: CASSGAGQVIGGYTF
D: TRBD1
V: TRBV27
size: .
J: TRBJ1-2

DNA: TGTGCCAGTAGTATAACCCCGACTCGGAATAAGGCCTTC
CDR3: CASSITPTRNKAF
D: .
V: TRBV19
size: few
J: TRBJ1-2

DNA: TGTGCCACCAGTGCCGGGACAGTTAATGAAAAACTGTTTTTT
CDR3: CATSAGTVNEKLFF
D: TRBD1
V: TRBV24-1
size: few
J: TRBJ1-4